This record covers a single T cell receptor beta chain. The data stem from a study of blood T cell repertoires in COVID-19. The overall study: In each case, the material was cDNA or gDNA derived from T cells, B-cell-depleted T cells, or PBMCs.

V lost 4 bases, J lost 3 bases, and 10 bases lay in between. This CDR3 comprises 13 residues. Germline lookup yields CDR1 SGHRS and CDR2 YFSETQ. The study recruited people aged about 18 to 89 years across about 25 US areas. Clinical history reported by participants formed the basis on which cohorts were assigned. As processed by the authors: Cell counts per sample came from amplifying reference gene primers. Assay: immunoSEQ multiplex PCR; the TCRdb copy retains only in-frame clones and omits some. V, J and clone size reflect that table, while D and trimming were determined from the DNA. Found here are around 130,000 clones, 80% to 90% of them singletons; the top ten hold about 2.4%.

The chain recombines TRBV5-1 with TRBJ1-1; D possibly corresponds to TRBD1 (6 bases). Sequencing input: PBMCs or T cells enriched from blood (not recorded which). This clonotype was sampled from a man aged 40-49 years with acute COVID-19. This chain's CDR3 is CASSVQGDTEAFF. CDR3 DNA: TGCGCCAGCAGCGTACAGGGCGACACTGAAGCTTTCTTT.